The 6 T cell receptor beta chains in this list originate from one sample, sequenced in a study of T cell clonotyping in hematopoietic cell transplantation. Only in-frame clones appear in the TCRdb table, and some are missing; sequencing was by immunoSEQ multiplex PCR. The sample contains 69,000 or so clones, about 94% of which appear only once. The sample consisted of peripheral blood mononuclear cells. The origin of the receptors is a man aged 45 to 65 in good health. Some clones in this sample may be carry-over from other donors' samples.

The V call is TRBV6-5, the J call TRBJ2-7; 9 bases line up with TRBD2. This CDR3 has 15 residues. V was clipped by 6 bases and J by 4 bases; unmatched bases: 10. Germline V gene lookup returns CDR1 MNHEY and CDR2 SVGAGI. This CDR3 is CASSRPASGTYEQYF. CDR3 nucleotides: TGTGCCAGCAGCCGTCCCGCTAGCGGGACTTACGAGCAGTACTTC.

V is TRBV7-3 and J is TRBJ2-3; 9 bases are a match to TRBD2. Trimming removed 0 bases from V and 6 bases from J; junction bases left unmatched: 7. This CDR3 comprises 16 residues. CDR1 is SGHTA, CDR2 FQGTGA, per germline. This chain's CDR3 is CASSLTGGRAPDTQYF. DNA for the CDR3: TGTGCCAGCAGCTTAACAGGCGGGAGGGCCCCGGATACGCAGTATTTT.

The rearrangement links TRBV21-1 to TRBJ1-2; TRBD1 is the table's D call and was not checked against the DNA. TRBV21-1 is reported as a pseudogene. This CDR3 is built from 15 residues. This chain's CDR3 is CASSSSTRVSYGYTF. In nucleotides, the CDR3 is TGTGCCAGCAGCTCCTCGACCAGGGTTTCATATGGCTACACCTTC.

J is TRBJ1-1 and V is TRBV28; D unresolved. CDR1 and CDR2 from the germline V gene are MDHEN and SYDVKM. The V gene lost 2 bases and the J gene lost 1 base, with 8 bases spanning the gap. This CDR3 comprises 14 residues. The CDR3 loop reads CASSLVPENTEAFF. In nucleotides, the CDR3 is TGTGCCAGCAGTTTAGTTCCCGAGAACACTGAAGCTTTCTTT.

The chain combines TRBV28 with TRBJ2-7, with 8 bases that match TRBD2. This CDR3 has 16 amino acids. The junction had 10 bases not matched to a gene; V was cut back by 5 bases and J by 1 base. CDR1 and CDR2 (germline): MDHEN, SYDVKM. CDR3 sequence: CASSAAGGGGSYEQYF. In DNA form, the CDR3 reads TGTGCCAGCAGTGCGGCGGGGGGCGGCGGATCCTACGAGCAGTACTTC.

This chain uses TRBV6-5 with TRBJ1-2; TRBD1 is a possible D gene (5 bases). Germline CDR1 reads MNHEY; CDR2 reads SVGAGI. The CDR3 is 14 residues long. V was cut by 4 bases and J by 8 bases, with 17 bases left in between. CDR3 in amino acids: CASSSRVPKGGYTF. The CDR3 bases are TGTGCCAGCAGTTCCCGGGTCCCCAAGGGGGGCTACACCTTC.